The clone carrying this TCR beta chain came up many times. Its antigen is currently unknown. What was amplified from RNA transcripts were TCR beta CDR3 regions. The HTBI primer set was used in a first-round RT-PCR of the TCR CDR3. MiXCR, run by TCRdb on the multiplex PCR reads, gives a single entry per CDR3 protein. The sample records 500,000 to 600,000 distinct CDR3 sequences, 46% being singletons. The data were obtained in a study of T cells in Graves' hyperthyroidism and ophthalmopathy. Notes on the study in general: Clonotypes that were expanded in thyroid above 0.001 mostly appeared in blood too.

This CDR3 contains 13 residues. Trimming took off 5 bases at V and 6 bases at J, with 12 bases between the two ends. Looked up from germline, CDR1 is SGHTA and CDR2 is FQGNSA. Sequencing was done on a sample of peripheral blood or thyroid tissue (not recorded which). The chain employs TRBV7-2 and TRBJ2-3; D may be TRBD2 (7 bases). The receptor was derived from a woman between 18 and 29 years old with Graves' hyperthyroidism. The CDR3 coding sequence is TGTGCCAGCAGCCCCAGGGGAGGGGATACGCAGTATTTT. Translated, it gives CASSPRGGDTQYF. The full variable domain, its missing parts supplied by reference TRBV7-2 and TRBJ2-3, is GAGVSQSPSNKVTEKGKDVELRCDPISGHTALYWYRQSLGQGLEFLIYFQGNSAPDKSGLPSDRFSAERTGGSVSTLTIQRTQQEDSAVYLCASSPRGGDTQYFGPGTRLTVL.